This T cell receptor beta chain is drawn from a study of OX40 agonist ivuxolimab in advanced cancers. The wider study: Three individuals attained partial responses, comprising one hepatocellular carcinoma case and two cutaneous melanoma cases. Findings of the study overall: Some patients without response likewise showed low normalized clonal expansion.

The V gene's germline CDR1 is SNHLY and CDR2 FYNNEI. V gave up 6 bases and J gave up 0 bases; unmatched junction bases: 5. The CDR3 totals 14 residues. Assay: immunoSEQ multiplex PCR; the TCRdb copy retains only in-frame clones and omits some. Of around 76,000 clones detected, 75% to 90% appear once; the ten largest clones hold about 0.52%. Worth noting for this clone: Its antigen is not identified.

The chain employs TRBV2 and TRBJ2-7; 7 nucleotides align to TRBD1. The TCR sequence derives from an adult with an advanced solid tumor such as melanoma, head and neck, liver or kidney cancer. The material sequenced was CD4+ or CD8+ T cells sorted from blood, taken in a trial of the OX40 agonist ivuxolimab. The CDR3 loop reads CASRRSGGSYEQYF. DNA for the CDR3: TGTGCCAGCAGGCGGTCAGGGGGCTCCTACGAGCAGTACTTC.